This TCR beta chain emerged from a study of T cell responses to AZD1222 COVID-19 vaccine. Study conclusions and caveats: CD4 TCRs associated with vaccination spanned spike, dominating at 160-218 and 743-854.

The ends were cut back, 6 bases at V and 5 bases at J, with 24 bases in the middle. The CDR3 spans 17 residues. The germline V gene has CDR1 SGHNT and CDR2 YENEEA. Libraries were prepared by immunoSEQ multiplex PCR; TCRdb keeps only in-frame clonotypes and omits some of them. The sample includes tens of thousands of clones, roughly nine tenths of them seen just once. In regard to this clone: Its antigen is not known.

Pooled together were second doses at about 4 or about 12 weeks. The TCR sequence derives from an adult who received the AZD1222 COVID-19 vaccine. The gene calls are TRBV11-3 and TRBJ2-3; a possible D gene is TRBD2 (5 bases). The sample in question was peripheral blood, obtained 28 days after the second AZD1222 dose. The CDR3 protein is CASSLGSSEPLGDTQYF. The DNA of the CDR3 is TGTGCCAGCAGTCTAGGGTCCTCGGAGCCACTAGGAGATACGCAGTATTTT.